This TCR beta chain was sequenced for a study of CD8 T cells in ankylosing spondylitis. It was by quantitative 5'-RACE with molecular barcodes that TCR beta libraries were made. Each CDR3 protein is one row after TCRdb ran MiXCR on the 5' RACE reads. This sample has around 220,000 distinct CDR3 sequences; about 16% occur once, and the top ten carry more than 40%. Germline V lookup: CDR1 SGHVS, CDR2 FNYEAQ. CDR3 length: 16 residues. V was pared by 1 base and J by 3 bases, with 7 bases of the junction left unmatched. This clonotype qualifies as large. No antigen is known for it. Points from the study as a whole: Clones linked to the disease showed a CD8+ phenotype. They occurred at relatively low frequencies in peripheral blood. A TCR beta motif of eight highly homologous variants appeared characteristic of ankylosing spondylitis blood. It was reported that disease-linked clones were significantly enriched in matched ankylosing spondylitis synovial fluid.

Sequenced sample: blood, either unsorted or a sorted T cell fraction (not recorded which). The origin of this receptor is a male donor with ankylosing spondylitis. The chain couples TRBV7-6 to TRBJ2-7; 9 bases match TRBD1. The DNA for the CDR3 is TGTGCCAGCAGCTTAGGTTCGGGACAGGGTGGCTACGAGCAGTACTTC. This codes for CASSLGSGQGGYEQYF.